The 29 T cell receptor beta chains listed next were all sequenced from one sample in a study of blood T cell repertoires in COVID-19. Repertoires were generated with immunoSEQ multiplex PCR, while TCRdb's copy carries only in-frame clones and drops some. The table lists 85,000 to 110,000 clones, about 89% of them singletons, with 3% to 4.5% in the top ten. Sequencing input: peripheral blood. The receptor set was obtained from a woman aged 60-75 years with acute or convalescent COVID-19.

The chain combines TRBV2 with TRBJ1-5; D might be TRBD1 (6 bases). The V end lost 7 bases, the J end lost 1 base, and 20 bases lay between the germline ends. The germline V gene encodes CDR1 SNHLY and CDR2 FYNNEI. The CDR3 length is 17 residues. The CDR3 here is CASTEGLTGLSNQPQHF. In DNA, the CDR3 is TGTGCCAGCACCGAAGGACTTACAGGGTTAAGCAATCAGCCCCAGCATTTT.

This clone was seen once. The CDR3 nucleotides are TGTGCCAGCAAACTAGGCAATACAGACCACTATGGCTACACCTTC. Its translation is CASKLGNTDHYGYTF. The J gene is TRBJ1-2, the V gene TRBV28, with D uncertain. Germline CDR1 reads MDHEN; CDR2 reads SYDVKM. Trimming cost V 7 bases and J 3 bases, with 18 bases left between them. The CDR3 has 15 residues.

This clone has a single count. This chain connects TRBV25-1 to TRBJ1-4, with TRBD1 as a possible D gene (5 bases). The CDR3 is 13 residues long. CDR1 and CDR2 (germline): MGHDK, SYGVNS. The V end lost 5 bases, the J end lost 5 bases, and 9 bases lay between the germline ends. This chain's CDR3 is CASSWGWNEKLFF. The CDR3 DNA sequence: TGTGCCAGCAGTTGGGGCTGGAATGAAAAACTGTTTTTT.

The chain employs TRBV28 and TRBJ1-2, with a tentative D call TRBD1 (5 bases). Trimming cost V 3 bases and J 2 bases, with 10 bases left between them. Germline V lookup: CDR1 MDHEN, CDR2 SYDVKM. The CDR3 contains 14 residues. CDR3 nucleotide sequence: TGTGCCAGCAGTTTCCGGGGGAAGAACTATGGCTACACCTTC. It yields the protein CASSFRGKNYGYTF.

The genes are TRBV7-9 and TRBJ1-3; 7 bases fit TRBD1. CDR1 and CDR2 (germline): SEHNR, FQNEAQ (reference sequence). The length of the CDR3 is 15 residues. The trim removed 5 bases at V and 3 bases at J, leaving 7 bases unmatched. The CDR3 protein is CASSPPTGNGNTIYF. The CDR3 DNA reads TGTGCCAGCAGCCCCCCGACAGGGAATGGAAACACCATATATTTT.

In its sample, this clone was seen once. CDR3 in amino acids: CASSSGLGQNTDTQYF. The DNA for the CDR3 is TGTGCCAGCAGCTCGGGACTAGGACAAAACACAGATACGCAGTATTTT. The rearrangement uses TRBV7-9 and TRBJ2-3; 8 positions agree with TRBD2. This CDR3 has 16 amino acids. Germline-derived CDR1 and CDR2 are SEHNR and FQNEAQ (reference sequence). J was trimmed by 2 bases and V by 4 bases; bases with no gene match: 8.

CDR3 bases: TGTGCCAGCAGCGTAGGGGGAGGGAGATTCGGTAACACCATATATTTT. Translated, it gives CASSVGGGRFGNTIYF. The rearrangement uses TRBV9 and TRBJ1-3; D unresolved. The V gene's germline CDR1 is SGDLS and CDR2 YYNGEE. Trimming removed 0 bases at V and 7 bases at J, with 17 bases between. The CDR3 contains 16 residues.

The chain joins TRBV27 to TRBJ1-1; the D is unclear. Germline V gene data show CDR1 as MNHEY and CDR2 as SMNVEV (reference sequence). Trimming left V 7 bases short and J 5 bases short, with 17 bases between. The CDR3 totals 14 residues. The CDR3 DNA reads as TGTGCCAGCACCCCGAGAGGCAGAGGGACTGAAGCTTTCTTT. It yields the protein CASTPRGRGTEAFF.

The rearrangement links TRBV30 to TRBJ1-3; D is uncertain. V lost 0 bases and J lost 1, with 7 bases in between. The CDR3 covers 14 residues. Germline V gene lookup returns CDR1 GTSNPN and CDR2 SVGIG (reference sequence). CDR3 sequence reads: CAWSVLTSGNTIYF. CDR3 coding DNA: TGTGCCTGGAGTGTATTGACATCTGGAAACACCATATATTTT.

The chain employs TRBV27 and TRBJ2-7; possible D gene TRBD1, 6 bases. CDR3 length: 14 amino acids. The germline V and J ends were trimmed by 5 bases and 2 bases, with 13 bases remaining between them. The germline V gene has CDR1 MNHEY and CDR2 SMNVEV (reference sequence). The CDR3 sequence: CASSLQGVPYEQYF. The CDR3 nucleotides read TGTGCCAGCAGTCTACAGGGTGTTCCCTACGAGCAGTACTTC.

The CDR3 is CSSGQGDMNTEAFF. DNA for the CDR3: TGCAGCTCTGGACAGGGGGACATGAACACTGAAGCTTTCTTT. The rearrangement uses TRBV29-1 and TRBJ1-1; 10 bases match TRBD1. The CDR3 spans 14 residues. Germline trimming cut 8 bases from V and 0 bases from J; bases unmatched to any gene: 6. CDR1 SQVTM and CDR2 ANQGSEA come from the germline V gene.

The chain recombines TRBV18 with TRBJ1-1; D is possibly TRBD1 (6 bases). Deletions cut 3 bases from V and 3 bases from J, with 14 bases between. This CDR3 has 15 amino acids. Germline-derived CDR1 and CDR2 are KGHSH and LQKENI. Here the CDR3 reads CASSPWTAGYTEAFF. In DNA form, the CDR3 reads TGTGCCAGCTCACCGTGGACAGCAGGGTACACTGAAGCTTTCTTT. Supplemented by reference TRBV18 and TRBJ1-1, the full variable domain reads NAGVMQNPRHLVRRRGQEARLRCSPMKGHSHVYWYRQLPEEGLKFMVYLQKENIIDESGMPKERFSAEFPKEGPSILRIQQVVRGDSAAYFCASSPWTAGYTEAFFGQGTRLTVV.

The V and J genes are TRBV9 and TRBJ2-7; TRBD2 matches at 8 bases. The CDR3 loop spans 16 amino acids. Trimming at V came to 0 bases and at J to 3 bases, leaving 8 bases not matched to a gene. CDR1 and CDR2 (germline): SGDLS, YYNGEE. The CDR3 sequence: CASSVALAGSIYEQYF. The CDR3 nucleotides are TGTGCCAGCAGCGTAGCCCTAGCGGGCAGTATCTACGAGCAGTACTTC.

The gene calls are TRBV3-1 (or the pseudogene TRBV3-2) and TRBJ1-2, with D perhaps matching TRBD1 (6 bases). Trimming removed 4 bases at V and 8 bases at J, with 17 bases between. The CDR3 runs 14 residues. Per germline, CDR1 LGHDT and CDR2 YNNKEL (reference sequence). The DNA for the CDR3 is TGTGCCAGCAGCCCCAAACAGGGTGGAATAGGCTACACCTTC. It specifies CASSPKQGGIGYTF.

This clone was counted once. V is TRBV7-6 and J is TRBJ1-1; D uncertain. Trimming left V 3 bases short and J 5 bases short, with 16 bases between. Germline CDR1 SGHVS, CDR2 FNYEAQ. This CDR3 has 15 amino acids. Here the CDR3 DNA reads TGTGCCAGCAGCTTCAGTGGCCAAACGAGGACTGAAGCTTTCTTT. The encoded protein is CASSFSGQTRTEAFF.

This chain joins TRBV28 and TRBJ1-5; D uncertain. Trimming took 3 bases from V and 4 from J, leaving 16 bases between them. CDR1 and CDR2 from the germline V gene are MDHEN and SYDVKM. This CDR3 spans 16 amino acids. As DNA, the CDR3 is TGTGCCAGCAGTTTTTTGTCCGTGGCCAGGAATCAGCCCCAGCATTTT. Translation gives CASSFLSVARNQPQHF.

The chain is built from TRBV19 and TRBJ1-5; D gene uncertain. The length of the CDR3 is 15 residues. The V and J ends lost 7 bases and 0 bases respectively, with 13 bases between them. Germline-derived CDR1 and CDR2 are LNHDA and SQIVND (reference sequence). The CDR3 protein is CASIGGPDSNQPQHF. In nucleotides, the CDR3 is TGTGCCAGTATAGGAGGCCCCGATAGCAATCAGCCCCAGCATTTT.

This clone was observed a single time. V and J are TRBV25-1 and TRBJ2-2; D unclear. V lost 1 base, J lost 5 bases, and 8 bases lay in between. The CDR3 is 14 amino acids. Germline loops: CDR1 MGHDK, CDR2 SYGVNS. CDR3 residues: CASSELTVTGELFF. CDR3 in DNA: TGTGCCAGCAGTGAATTGACTGTAACCGGGGAGCTGTTTTTT. The entire variable domain, with the rest obtained from reference TRBV25-1 and TRBJ2-2, is as follows: EADIYQTPRYLVIGTGKKITLECSQTMGHDKMYWYQQDPGMELHLIHYSYGVNSTEKGDLSSESTVSRIRTEHFPLTLESARPSHTSQYLCASSELTVTGELFFGEGSRLTVL.

Only one count was recorded for this clone. V is TRBV28 and J is TRBJ2-2; D gene ambiguous. The germline CDR1 and CDR2 sequences are MDHEN and SYDVKM. This CDR3 comprises 17 residues. The V gene lost 5 bases and the J gene lost 2 bases, with 18 bases spanning the gap. The CDR3, as DNA: TGTGCCAGCAGTCCTAACTCGCGGTGGATCAACACCGGGGAGCTGTTTTTT. Encoded protein: CASSPNSRWINTGELFF.

The rearrangement uses TRBV6-5 and TRBJ2-1; TRBD2 aligns across 11 bases. The ends lost 0 bases at V and 3 bases at J; junction bases unmatched: 1. The length of the CDR3 is 16 residues. Germline-derived CDR1 and CDR2 are MNHEY and SVGAGI. The CDR3 DNA follows: TGTGCCAGCAGTTACTCACTAGCGGGAGACTACAATGAGCAGTTCTTC. It codes for CASSYSLAGDYNEQFF.

The genes are TRBV5-1 and TRBJ2-2; D might be TRBD1 (5 bases). Germline V gene lookup returns CDR1 SGHRS and CDR2 YFSETQ. The CDR3 has 15 residues. Trimming took off 5 bases at V and 3 bases at J, with 14 bases between the two ends. CDR3 protein: CASRPGAGHTGELFF. CDR3 bases: TGCGCCAGCAGGCCGGGTGCAGGGCACACCGGGGAGCTGTTTTTT.

V gene TRBV29-1 combines with J gene TRBJ1-4, with a tentative D call TRBD1 (5 bases). Germline CDR1 reads SQVTM; CDR2 reads ANQGSEA. V lost 6 bases, J lost 7 bases, and 12 bases lay in between. This CDR3 has 12 amino acids. In DNA form, the CDR3 reads TGCAGCGTGACCTACCAGGGTGAAAAACTGTTTTTT. It is translated as CSVTYQGEKLFF.

This chain links TRBV19 with TRBJ2-1; 10 bases match TRBD2. The germline gives CDR1 LNHDA, CDR2 SQIVND (reference sequence). The ends lost 3 bases at V and 3 bases at J; junction bases unmatched: 5. This CDR3 region has 16 residues. The CDR3 coding sequence is TGTGCCAGTAGTATCCCTTCTAGCGGGAGCTACAATGAGCAGTTCTTC. It translates to CASSIPSSGSYNEQFF.

The chain recombines TRBV6-1 with TRBJ2-7; weak D call: TRBD2 (6 bases). The CDR3 has 14 residues. Trimming shortened V by 4 bases and J by 7 bases, and 17 bases separated the two germline ends. CDR1 and CDR2 (germline): MNHNS, SASEGT. CDR3 sequence reads: CASSGAGTVREQYF. CDR3 DNA sequence: TGTGCCAGCAGTGGAGCAGGGACTGTGAGGGAGCAGTACTTC.

The V call is TRBV6-5, the J call TRBJ2-2; tentatively, D is TRBD1 (6 bases). The V gene's germline CDR1 is MNHEY and CDR2 SVGAGI. The CDR3 length is 14 residues. The V gene lost 7 bases and the J gene lost 6 bases, with 15 bases spanning the gap. CDR3 sequence (DNA): TGTGCCAGCACTGCGACAGGAGTTCCCGGGGAGCTGTTTTTT. Translated, it gives CASTATGVPGELFF.

This chain joins TRBV19 and TRBJ1-6; D gene uncertain. This CDR3 has 14 residues. Germline loops: CDR1 LNHDA, CDR2 SQIVND (reference sequence). V gave up 8 bases and J gave up 5 bases, with 13 bases separating them. This chain's CDR3 is CASGRTIDNSPLHF. CDR3 sequence (DNA): TGTGCCAGTGGCCGTACTATTGATAATTCACCCCTCCACTTT.

The gene calls are TRBV7-8 and TRBJ2-7, with TRBD2 matching 10 bases. The CDR3 extends over 15 amino acids. Germline CDR1 is SGHVS and CDR2 is FQNEAQ. With 6 bases clipped from V and 5 bases from J, the junction kept 10 bases outside the gene matches. CDR3 amino acids: CASSLGLLAGDEQYF. Written as DNA, the CDR3 is TGTGCCAGCAGTCTAGGGCTCCTAGCGGGAGACGAGCAGTACTTC.

This chain uses TRBV11-2 with TRBJ1-5, with TRBD1 matching 7 bases. Germline trimming cut 5 bases from V and 4 bases from J; bases unmatched to any gene: 2. Germline V gives CDR1 SGHAT, CDR2 FQNNGV. CDR3 length equals 13 residues. The CDR3 region is CASSAGQNQPQHF. The CDR3 DNA follows: TGTGCCAGCAGCGCGGGACAGAATCAGCCCCAGCATTTT.

The genes are TRBV5-4 and TRBJ2-3; 7 nucleotides match TRBD1. Unmatched junction bases numbered 12, after V lost 6 bases and J lost 2 bases. This CDR3 is 16 amino acids long. Germline CDR1 and CDR2: SGHNT and YYREEE (reference sequence). The CDR3 DNA follows: TGTGCCAGCACCCCAAGGGGGCTAGCTAACACAGATACGCAGTATTTT. This encodes CASTPRGLANTDTQYF.